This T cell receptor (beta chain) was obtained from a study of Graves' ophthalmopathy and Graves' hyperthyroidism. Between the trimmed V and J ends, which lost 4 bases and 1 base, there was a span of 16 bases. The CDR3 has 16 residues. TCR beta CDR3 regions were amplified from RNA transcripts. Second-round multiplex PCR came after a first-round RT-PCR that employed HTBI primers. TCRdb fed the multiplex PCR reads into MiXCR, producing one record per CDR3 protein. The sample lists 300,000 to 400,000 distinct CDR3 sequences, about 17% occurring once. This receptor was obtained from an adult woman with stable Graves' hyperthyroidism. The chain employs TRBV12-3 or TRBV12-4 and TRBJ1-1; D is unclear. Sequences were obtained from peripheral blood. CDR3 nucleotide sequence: TGTGCCAGCAGTTCAAACTCACCCACCGGGAACACTGAAGCTTTCTTT. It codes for CASSSNSPTGNTEAFF.